This TCR beta chain was profiled in a study of cytomegalovirus exposure and HLA in healthy donors. The PCR had 60 Vbeta and 13 Jbeta primers. The assay was immunoSEQ multiplex PCR, and TCRdb's table has in-frame clones only and misses some. Of under 200,000 clones in the sample, roughly 71% were seen once. Germline lookup yields CDR1 SGHAT and CDR2 FQDESV (reference sequence). The V end was cut by 4 bases, the J end by 1 base, with 11 bases between. The CDR3 sequence is 14 residues long. The origin of this receptor is a male donor in good health and CMV-seropositive. The rearrangement links TRBV11-1 to TRBJ2-7; D possibly corresponds to TRBD1 (6 bases). The sequencing input was PBMCs. The CDR3 sequence: CASSSLQGSYEQYF. Written as DNA, the CDR3 is TGTGCCAGCAGCTCCTTACAGGGTTCCTACGAGCAGTACTTC.